The 18 T cell receptor beta chains below were found in one sample sequenced in a study of blood T cell repertoires in COVID-19. Measured with immunoSEQ multiplex PCR; TCRdb has only the in-frame clones, and not every one. The data contain 160,000 or so clones, 85% to 90% of them singletons. The specimen sequenced was peripheral blood. All receptors derive from a woman in her sixties or seventies with COVID-19, enrolled during active disease.

The chain uses TRBV5-1 and TRBJ2-7; no clear D. CDR1 SGHRS and CDR2 YFSETQ come from the germline V gene. This CDR3 region has 16 residues. The V gene lost 3 bases and the J gene lost 4 bases, with 20 bases spanning the gap. The CDR3 region is CASSWALSSEGYEQYF. The CDR3 bases are TGCGCCAGCAGCTGGGCCCTGAGCAGTGAAGGATACGAGCAGTACTTC.

The V and J genes are TRBV18 and TRBJ1-2, with D perhaps matching TRBD1 (5 bases). Trimming shortened V by 0 bases and J by 0 bases, and 14 bases separated the two germline ends. Germline V gene data show CDR1 as KGHSH and CDR2 as LQKENI. This CDR3 has 17 amino acids. CDR3 loop: CASSPPSKTAANYGYTF. The CDR3 DNA sequence: TGTGCCAGCTCACCACCGAGTAAGACAGCAGCTAACTATGGCTACACCTTC.

This chain links TRBV3-1 (or the pseudogene TRBV3-2) with TRBJ1-1; the match to TRBD1 covers 10 bases. The CDR3 loop spans 15 amino acids. CDR1 and CDR2 (germline): LGHDT, YNNKEL (reference sequence). V lost 1 base, J lost 4 bases, and 3 bases stayed unmatched. This CDR3 reads CASSQGQGAPTEAFF. The CDR3 nucleotides read TGTGCCAGCAGCCAAGGACAGGGGGCTCCCACTGAAGCTTTCTTT.

CDR3: CASSLARDTPLHF. CDR3 coding DNA: TGTGCCAGCAGCTTGGCCCGGGATACACCCCTCCACTTT. The V and J genes are TRBV5-6 and TRBJ1-6; D gene uncertain. CDR3 size: 13 residues. CDR1 is SGHDT, CDR2 YYEEEE, per germline. The ends were cut back, 0 bases at V and 11 bases at J, with 9 bases in the middle.

The CDR3 loop reads CASSVMGGLAKNIQYF. The DNA of the CDR3 is TGTGCCAGCAGTGTTATGGGGGGATTGGCCAAAAACATTCAGTACTTC. The chain has TRBV2 and TRBJ2-4, with TRBD2 as a possible D gene (6 bases). The CDR3 has 16 amino acids. In germline, CDR1 is SNHLY, CDR2 FYNNEI. Trimming removed 4 bases at V and 1 base at J, with 14 bases between.

V usage is TRBV5-1 and J usage is TRBJ2-1, with D possibly being TRBD2 (5 bases). Germline V gene lookup returns CDR1 SGHRS and CDR2 YFSETQ. The V and J ends lost 4 bases and 8 bases respectively, with 16 bases between them. The CDR3 spans 14 residues. Written as DNA, the CDR3 is TGCGCCAGCAGCCCAGAACTAGACTTGTATGAGCAGTTCTTC. Translated, it gives CASSPELDLYEQFF.

The J gene is TRBJ2-1, the V gene TRBV12-2; TRBD1 is taken as the D call from the table, unchecked against the DNA. TRBV12-2 is annotated as a pseudogene. The CDR3 sequence is 18 residues long. The CDR3, as DNA: TGTGCAAGTCGCTTAGACCCGGTGGACAAGTTCTCCTACAATGAGCAGTTCTTC. It translates to CASRLDPVDKFSYNEQFF.

The rearrangement links TRBV5-1 to TRBJ1-2; 10 bases are a match to TRBD1. Germline V gene lookup returns CDR1 SGHRS and CDR2 YFSETQ. The CDR3 is 15 amino acids. The J segment lost 3 bases and the V segment lost 4 bases, leaving 6 bases of the junction unmatched. Written as DNA, the CDR3 is TGCGCCAGCAGCCAAGACAGGGGGCGCGACTATGGCTACACCTTC. Translating gives CASSQDRGRDYGYTF.

The rearrangement links TRBV4-2 to TRBJ2-4; possibly TRBD1 for D (6 bases). The V end lost 0 bases, the J end lost 0 bases, and 12 bases lay between the germline ends. There are 17 residues in the CDR3. CDR1 and CDR2 (germline): LGHNA, YNFKEQ. CDR3 DNA sequence: TGTGCCAGCAGCCAAGATAAACAGGGCTCAGCCAAAAACATTCAGTACTTC. This encodes CASSQDKQGSAKNIQYF.

This clone was found a few times. The chain uses TRBV9 and TRBJ1-4; 7 bases are shared with TRBD1. CDR3 length equals 15 residues. The V and J ends lost 0 bases and 7 bases, in that order; junction bases with no gene match: 6. Per the germline V gene, CDR1 is SGDLS and CDR2 is YYNGEE. The CDR3 here is CASSVVKGAGEKLFF. The DNA for the CDR3 is TGTGCCAGCAGCGTAGTCAAGGGGGCAGGTGAAAAACTGTTTTTT.

CDR3 amino acids: CASSQDTDSSYLYGYTF. Written as DNA, the CDR3 is TGTGCCAGCAGCCAGGATACCGACAGCTCCTACCTTTATGGCTACACCTTC. The V call is TRBV7-8, the J call TRBJ1-2; tentative D call: TRBD1 (5 bases). V lost 5 bases to trimming and J lost 5 bases, with 24 bases between them. Germline assignment: CDR1 SGHVS and CDR2 FQNEAQ. This CDR3 spans 17 amino acids.

With respect to this clone: At one end the junction does not follow the germline gene, possibly because of a read error. J is TRBJ1-2 and V is TRBV2; possible D gene TRBD1, 5 bases. The CDR3 covers 11 residues. CDR1 is SNHLY, CDR2 FYNNEI, per germline. CDR3 nucleotides: TGTGCCAGCAGTGACGGGGGGACCCTACCCTTC. Its protein is CASSDGGTLPF.

This chain links TRBV5-1 with TRBJ2-1, with 7 positions matching TRBD1. V lost 3 bases to trimming and J lost 4 bases; unmatched junction nucleotides: 7. Germline V lookup: CDR1 SGHRS, CDR2 YFSETQ. This CDR3 spans 15 amino acids. CDR3 bases: TGCGCCAGCAGCTCGGACAGGATGGCGTACAATGAGCAGTTCTTC. It specifies CASSSDRMAYNEQFF.

The rearrangement links TRBV7-9 to TRBJ1-5; tentatively, D is TRBD1 (6 bases). V was clipped by 4 bases and J by 6 bases, with 7 bases between them. The germline V gene encodes CDR1 SEHNR and CDR2 FQNEAQ (reference sequence). The CDR3 is 12 residues long. The CDR3 loop is CASSSGVQPQHF. Here the CDR3 DNA reads TGTGCCAGCAGCTCAGGGGTTCAGCCCCAGCATTTT.

This clone has more than one count but fewer than ten. The chain combines TRBV27 with TRBJ1-1; 9 bases agree with TRBD1. CDR3 length: 14 amino acids. Germline V gives CDR1 MNHEY, CDR2 SMNVEV (reference sequence). Unmatched junction bases numbered 6, after V lost 6 bases and J lost 4 bases. The CDR3 sequence is CASRVLTGGTEAFF. The CDR3 region has the DNA TGTGCCAGCAGAGTGCTGACAGGGGGCACTGAAGCTTTCTTT.

The gene calls are TRBV6-5 and TRBJ1-2; a weak D match, TRBD1 (6 bases). Germline CDR1 is MNHEY and CDR2 is SVGAGI. The CDR3 extends over 13 amino acids. V was pared by 9 bases and J by 4 bases, with 15 bases between. CDR3 in DNA: TGTGCCAGTCTACCAGGGGCTAGCTATGGCTACACCTTC. Its protein product is CASLPGASYGYTF.

The chain employs TRBV5-8 and TRBJ2-7; 7 nucleotides agree with TRBD1. Germline loops: CDR1 SGHTS, CDR2 YDEGEE. With V trimmed by 4 bases and J by 0 bases, 4 bases remained unmatched. The CDR3 spans 14 residues. The CDR3 bases are TGTGCCAGCAGCGGCCGGGACAGCTCCTACGAGCAGTACTTC. Translated: CASSGRDSSYEQYF. The variable domain in full, with the rest retrieved from reference TRBV5-8 and TRBJ2-7, is EAGVTQSPTHLIKTRGQQATLRCSPISGHTSVYWYQQALGLGLQFLLWYDEGEERNRGNFPPRFSGRQFPNYSSELNVNALELEDSALYLCASSGRDSSYEQYFGPGTRLTVT.

The chain carries TRBV3-1 (or the pseudogene TRBV3-2) and TRBJ2-5, with TRBD1 matching 9 bases. Germline loops: CDR1 LGHDT, CDR2 YNNKEL (reference sequence). With 4 bases clipped from V and 2 bases from J, the junction kept 8 bases outside the gene matches. The CDR3 runs to 16 residues. CDR3 DNA sequence: TGTGCCAGCAGCCGCCGGGACAGGGAAACTCAAGAGACCCAGTACTTC. The encoded protein is CASSRRDRETQETQYF.